The sequence of this T cell receptor (beta chain) was determined in a study of blood T cell repertoires in COVID-19 (dated by TCRdb to the early 2020s). In terms of the full investigation: The collaborator samples originated in the United States, Italy and Spain and spanned the acute and convalescent phases of COVID-19. The prospective study material was composed of cDNA or gDNA derived from T cells, B-cell-depleted T cells, or PBMCs. The dataset comprised deeply sampled blood TCRbeta repertoires from subjects exposed to, actively infected with, or recovered from COVID-19. A freely available public database, intended as a resource for researchers studying the immune response to SARS-CoV-2, is where the repertoires were released. Samples came from the ongoing ImmuneRACE study (first 160 participants) plus 1,254 subjects from 6 global collaborators. A de-identified subject ID, COVID-19 status, age in years and sex were almost always included in the sample metadata. Where available, HLA class I and class II types were taken from metadata supplied by the sample provider and were not determined by assay-based typing.

TCRbeta CDR3 regions were amplified from genomic DNA using the immunoSEQ Assay, a bias-controlled multiplex PCR. In the original analysis: The number of nucleated cells in each sample was estimated by amplification of reference gene primers within the assay. Sequence reads were collapsed and filtered to measure the absolute abundance of every unique TCRbeta CDR3 rearrangement. Productive Simpson clonality was computed per sample as the square root of Simpson's diversity index over productive rearrangements. TCRdb provides this immuneACCESS table in a form limited to in-frame rearrangements. Some clones are lacking; in checked studies, under half of them reflect an unresolved V gene, and why the rest are absent is not known. The V and J calls and the clone size are those of that table, but D and trimming were determined from the DNA. The sample includes over 200,000 clones, with approximately 80% observed a single time. The top ten clones comprise 27% of the sample.

V loses 4 bases at its end and J loses 5 bases; junction bases beyond the gene matches: 5. The CDR3, from cysteine to phenylalanine, totals 14 residues. Solely the CDR3 DNA is kept, with 42 bases framed from the first base. The germline V gene provides CDR1 LGHNT and CDR2 FRNRAP. As regards this clone: What antigen it recognizes has not been identified. It has no much larger one-base neighbor in the sample; base qualities were not kept.

The research as a whole found: The quantity of clinical and demographic metadata differed by source and by participant and was supplied without curation.

Each collaborating institution followed its own protocols to collect whole blood in K2EDTA tubes. Collaborator samples were shipped for TCRbeta analysis as frozen whole blood, isolated PBMCs, or DNA extracted from either sample type. The rearranged chain carries TRBV12-5 and TRBJ2-7; TRBD2 agrees with 10 junctional bases. The sequenced sample consisted of peripheral blood. The clonotype comes from a man aged 35 to 55 with acute or convalescent COVID-19. The CDR3 amino acid sequence is: CASGSSGRIHEQYF. DNA sequence: TGTGCTAGTGGTTCTAGCGGGAGAATCCACGAGCAGTACTTC.